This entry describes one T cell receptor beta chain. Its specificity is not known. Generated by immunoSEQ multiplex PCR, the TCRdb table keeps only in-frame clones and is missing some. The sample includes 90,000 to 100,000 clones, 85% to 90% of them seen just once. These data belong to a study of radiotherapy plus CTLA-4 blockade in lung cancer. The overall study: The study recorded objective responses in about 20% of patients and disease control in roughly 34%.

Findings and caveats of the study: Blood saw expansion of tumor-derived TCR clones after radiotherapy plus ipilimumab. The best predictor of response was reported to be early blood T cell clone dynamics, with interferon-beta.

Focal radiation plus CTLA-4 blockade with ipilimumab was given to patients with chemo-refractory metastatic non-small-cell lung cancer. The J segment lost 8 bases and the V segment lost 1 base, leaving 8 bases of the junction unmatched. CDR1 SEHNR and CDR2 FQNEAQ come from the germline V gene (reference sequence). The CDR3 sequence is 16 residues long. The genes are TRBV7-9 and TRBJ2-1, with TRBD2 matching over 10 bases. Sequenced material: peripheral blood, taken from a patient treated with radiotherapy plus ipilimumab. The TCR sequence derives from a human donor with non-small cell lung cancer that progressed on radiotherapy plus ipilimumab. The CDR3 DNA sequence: TGTGCCAGCAGCTTAGGGGCAGCGGGAGGGCCCCATGAGCAGTTCTTC. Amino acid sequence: CASSLGAAGGPHEQFF.